These 25 T cell receptor beta chains were sequenced from one sample in a study of regulatory T cells in long-lasting Graves disease. Time point denoted: persistent/refractory GD, antithyroid drugs over 5 years with positive TRAb. PBMC RNA served as the TCR library source. According to the study, TCR beta libraries were built with iRepertoire HTBI primers and CDR3-region Arm-PCR. TCRdb itself ran the multiplex PCR reads through MiXCR, one entry per CDR3 protein. Of about 460,000 distinct CDR3 sequences detected, 22% appear once; the ten largest clones hold 13%. This sample comprised peripheral blood mononuclear cells (PBMCs), obtained when the disease was refractory, from a patient treated with antithyroid drugs. All receptors come from a female donor with Graves disease.

This clonotype has a count of ten or more. The rearrangement links TRBV12-3 or TRBV12-4 to TRBJ2-2; D may be TRBD2 (6 bases). Trimming pared 1 base from V and 5 bases from J, leaving 8 bases between. The CDR3 is made up of 14 amino acids. DNA for the CDR3: TGTGCCAGCAGTTTAGGAGGGACTACCGGGGAGCTGTTTTTT. Translating gives CASSLGGTTGELFF.

The rearrangement uses TRBV7-2 and TRBJ2-7; no firm D call. The germline V and J ends were trimmed by 5 bases and 1 base, with 15 bases remaining between them. CDR1 is SGHTA and CDR2 is FQGNSA in the germline V gene. The CDR3 length is 15 residues. The CDR3 coding sequence is TGTGCCAGCAGCGCGTCTCACAGAAATTCCTACGAGCAGTACTTC. It codes for CASSASHRNSYEQYF. The full variable domain, with the rest looked up from reference TRBV7-2 and TRBJ2-7, is GAGVSQSPSNKVTEKGKDVELRCDPISGHTALYWYRQSLGQGLEFLIYFQGNSAPDKSGLPSDRFSAERTGGSVSTLTIQRTQQEDSAVYLCASSASHRNSYEQYFGPGTRLTVT.

This clonotype was counted at least ten times. For the CDR3, the DNA is TGTGCCAGCAGCTATATCGAAAACATTCAGTACTTC. It is translated as CASSYIENIQYF. The rearrangement joins TRBV28 to TRBJ2-4; D remains unclear. Germline V gene lookup returns CDR1 MDHEN and CDR2 SYDVKM. Deletions cut 6 bases from V and 5 bases from J, with 8 bases between. This CDR3 is 12 amino acids long.

Regarding this clonotype: Since a much larger clone is just one base distant, this may be a read error. The chain joins TRBV2 to TRBJ1-4; D may be TRBD1 (6 bases). CDR1 is SNHLY and CDR2 is FYNNEI in the germline V gene. CDR3 length: 14 amino acids. Trimming stripped 7 bases from V and 7 bases from J, with 16 bases between. The CDR3 is CASIQGTGGEKLFF. The CDR3 DNA sequence: TGTGCCAGCATTCAGGGGACTGGGGGTGAAAAACTGTTTTTT.

This clonotype was recorded at least ten times. This rearrangement joins TRBV5-1 to TRBJ1-1; weak D call: TRBD1 (6 bases). The germline V gene encodes CDR1 SGHRS and CDR2 YFSETQ. Trimming took 4 bases from V and 5 from J, leaving 15 bases between them. CDR3 length: 14 amino acids. Here the CDR3 DNA reads TGCGCCAGCAGCCTACAGGGAGTGGGGACTGAAGCTTTCTTT. Translating gives CASSLQGVGTEAFF.

This clonotype was counted ten times or more. The chain joins TRBV2 to TRBJ1-2; D gene unclear. Trimming left V 6 bases short and J 1 base short, with 3 bases between. The V gene's germline CDR1 is SNHLY and CDR2 FYNNEI. The CDR3 spans 11 residues. Here the CDR3 DNA reads TGTGCCAGCAGCATTAACTATGGCTACACCTTC. Amino acids: CASSINYGYTF.

Remarks on this clonotype: A much larger clone is a single base away; this may be a read error. V gene TRBV6-1 combines with J gene TRBJ2-7; D tentatively reads TRBD1 or TRBD2 (5 bases each). This CDR3 contains 13 residues. CDR1 MNHNS and CDR2 SASEGT come from the germline V gene. V was pared by 6 bases and J by 6 bases, with 15 bases between. In DNA, the CDR3 is TGTGCCAGCAGATCCTCCGGGGCGGGCGAGCAGTACTTC. It translates to CASRSSGAGEQYF.

The chain recombines TRBV7-9 with TRBJ2-1; D unclear. Per germline, CDR1 SEHNR and CDR2 FQNEAQ (reference sequence). Trimming shortened V by 5 bases and J by 1 base, and 15 bases separated the two germline ends. The CDR3 length is 16 residues. CDR3 residues: CASSAKSGPSYNEQFF. The CDR3 coding sequence is TGTGCCAGCAGCGCCAAATCAGGTCCATCCTACAATGAGCAGTTCTTC.

This clonotype was detected only a few times. V gene TRBV20-1 combines with J gene TRBJ2-7; possibly TRBD2 for D (7 bases). Looked up from germline, CDR1 is DFQATT and CDR2 is SNEGSKA (reference sequence). The CDR3 contains 13 residues. Trimming removed 5 bases from V and 3 bases from J, with 14 bases in between. This CDR3 reads CSAGGGRIYEQYF. Here the CDR3 DNA reads TGCAGTGCTGGGGGCGGGAGAATCTACGAGCAGTACTTC.

The rearrangement joins TRBV20-1 to TRBJ2-7, with 9 bases that match TRBD1. CDR3 size: 17 residues. CDR1 is DFQATT, CDR2 SNEGSKA, per germline (reference sequence). V was clipped by 0 bases and J by 0 bases; unmatched bases: 9. CDR3 nucleotides: TGCAGTGCTAGAGATCAAAAGGGGGACAGGGACTCCTACGAGCAGTACTTC. Translating it yields CSARDQKGDRDSYEQYF.

In the case of this clonotype: A far more abundant clone sits one base away, making this likely a read error. The gene calls are TRBV9 and TRBJ2-5, with D tentatively TRBD2 (6 bases). Trimming removed 9 bases from V and 1 base from J, with 16 bases in between. This CDR3 contains 14 residues. From germline, CDR1 is SGDLS and CDR2 YYNGEE. The CDR3 bases are TGTGCCACCCAGACTGGGGGGAGCCAAGAGACCCAGTACTTC. Protein: CATQTGGSQETQYF.

This clonotype was recorded many times. The rearrangement links TRBV12-3 or TRBV12-4 to TRBJ1-4, with unresolved D. The CDR3 is 13 amino acids. Trimming left V 6 bases short and J 8 bases short, with 13 bases between. Here the CDR3 reads CASSYGYSEKLFF. Written as DNA, the CDR3 is TGTGCCAGCAGCTATGGGTACTCCGAAAAACTGTTTTTT.

This clonotype showed up many times. V is TRBV28 and J is TRBJ2-3, with 12 positions matching TRBD1. V was pared by 7 bases and J by 4 bases, with 9 bases of the junction left unmatched. Germline V lookup: CDR1 MDHEN, CDR2 SYDVKM. The CDR3 is 16 residues long. CDR3 nucleotides: TGTGCCAGCACCCCCTGGGGGACAGGGGGCGCAGATACGCAGTATTTT. This gives the protein CASTPWGTGGADTQYF.

This clonotype was detected ten times or more. This chain uses TRBV28 with TRBJ2-1; 11 bases align to TRBD1. V was pared by 8 bases and J by 8 bases, with 8 bases of the junction left unmatched. Germline lookup yields CDR1 MDHEN and CDR2 SYDVKM. The CDR3 has 14 residues. CDR3 in DNA: TGTGCCAGCGTCAGAGGACAGGGGGCTGATGAGCAGTTCTTC. Protein sequence: CASVRGQGADEQFF.

The chain has TRBV19 and TRBJ1-1, with no clear D. Germline CDR1 LNHDA, CDR2 SQIVND (reference sequence). The CDR3 spans 15 residues. V lost 1 base to trimming and J lost 4 bases, with 13 bases between them. CDR3 region: CASSIVLGIGTEAFF. The CDR3, as DNA: TGTGCCAGTAGTATAGTTCTGGGGATCGGCACTGAAGCTTTCTTT.

V usage is TRBV27 and J usage is TRBJ2-4; 12 bases match TRBD1. Germline values: CDR1 MNHEY, CDR2 SMNVEV (reference sequence). This CDR3 has 17 amino acids. V lost 8 bases and J lost 0; bases outside the gene matches: 8. CDR3 nucleotides: TGTGCCAGCCGACCGGGACAGGGGGCATTAGCCAAAAACATTCAGTACTTC. It codes for CASRPGQGALAKNIQYF.

Comments on this clonotype: This may stem from a read error, because a much larger clone lies one nucleotide away. This chain links TRBV7-9 with TRBJ2-7, with D possibly matching TRBD2 (5 bases). This CDR3 comprises 12 residues. Germline V gene data show CDR1 as SEHNR and CDR2 as FQNEAQ (reference sequence). The CDR3 DNA follows: TGTGCTACATCCAGCGGAGTGTACGAGCGGTACTTC. Its translation: CATSSGVYERYF.

The chain uses TRBV19 and TRBJ1-5; D is undetermined. V was clipped by 2 bases and J by 0 bases, with 8 bases between them. The germline gives CDR1 LNHDA, CDR2 SQIVND (reference sequence). There are 15 residues in the CDR3. In DNA form, the CDR3 reads TGTGCCAGTAGTATACAGATAAATAGCAATCAGCCCCAGCATTTT. This encodes CASSIQINSNQPQHF.

The sample holds many counts of this clonotype. This chain connects TRBV6-1 to TRBJ2-5; TRBD2 aligns across 7 bases. Germline loops: CDR1 MNHNS, CDR2 SASEGT. V lost 2 bases and J lost 5; bases outside the gene matches: 5. CDR3 size: 14 residues. Here the CDR3 reads CASSESQRGETQYF. DNA for the CDR3: TGTGCCAGCAGTGAATCACAGCGGGGCGAGACCCAGTACTTC.

There are a few counts of this clonotype. This sequence joins TRBV7-2 and TRBJ2-3; D is uncertain. This CDR3 comprises 14 residues. Trimming removed 1 base from V and 9 bases from J, with 14 bases in between. Per germline, CDR1 SGHTA and CDR2 FQGNSA. The CDR3 DNA reads as TGTGCCAGCAGCTTAGGAGGTCCCTTGGTCACGCAGTATTTT. Its translation: CASSLGGPLVTQYF.

Comment on this clonotype: A much bigger clone sits one base away, suggesting this may be a read error. The genes are TRBV5-5 and TRBJ1-1; D is ambiguous. The CDR3 contains 12 residues. Germline CDR1 SGHKS, CDR2 YYEKEE (reference sequence). The DNA of the CDR3 is TGTGCCAGCAGCATGGAGAACACTGGAGCTTTCTTT. It specifies CASSMENTGAFF.

This clonotype has just a few counts. The chain is built from TRBV5-1 and TRBJ2-7, with 8 bases that match TRBD1. The V gene end was trimmed by 0 bases and the J gene end by 5 bases; junction bases not matched to a gene: 10. Germline CDR1 reads SGHRS; CDR2 reads YFSETQ. This CDR3 is 16 amino acids long. The CDR3 reads CASSLGDRGILNEQYF. DNA for the CDR3: TGCGCCAGCAGCTTGGGAGACAGGGGAATTCTAAACGAGCAGTACTTC.

This clonotype was picked up many times. J is TRBJ1-2 and V is TRBV9; D not resolved. CDR3 size: 14 residues. Trimming stripped 3 bases from V and 3 bases from J, with 12 bases between. CDR1 is SGDLS, CDR2 YYNGEE, per germline. In nucleotides, the CDR3 is TGTGCCAGCAGCGCCCGTAACAGCTACTATGGCTACACCTTC. Amino acid sequence: CASSARNSYYGYTF.

This clonotype turned up a few times. The chain couples TRBV9 to TRBJ1-5; D is possibly TRBD1 (6 bases). The V and J ends lost 2 bases and 4 bases respectively, with 13 bases between them. The CDR3 spans 15 residues. Germline lookup yields CDR1 SGDLS and CDR2 YYNGEE. CDR3 protein: CASSVGGGPNQPQHF. CDR3 in DNA: TGTGCCAGCAGCGTCGGGGGGGGCCCTAATCAGCCCCAGCATTTT. The variable domain in full, with the rest retrieved from reference TRBV9 and TRBJ1-5, is DSGVTQTPKHLITATGQRVTLRCSPRSGDLSVYWYQQSLDQGLQFLIQYYNGEERAKGNILERFSAQQFPDLHSELNLSSLELGDSALYFCASSVGGGPNQPQHFGDGTRLSIL.

In its sample, this clonotype was seen a few times. This sequence joins TRBV6-1 and TRBJ2-5; a weak D match, TRBD1 (5 bases). From germline, CDR1 is MNHNS and CDR2 SASEGT. V was trimmed by 7 bases and J by 1 base, leaving 13 bases between them. The CDR3 extends over 14 amino acids. The CDR3 protein is CASTSPGLQETQYF. In nucleotides, the CDR3 is TGTGCCAGCACCTCCCCAGGGCTCCAAGAGACCCAGTACTTC.